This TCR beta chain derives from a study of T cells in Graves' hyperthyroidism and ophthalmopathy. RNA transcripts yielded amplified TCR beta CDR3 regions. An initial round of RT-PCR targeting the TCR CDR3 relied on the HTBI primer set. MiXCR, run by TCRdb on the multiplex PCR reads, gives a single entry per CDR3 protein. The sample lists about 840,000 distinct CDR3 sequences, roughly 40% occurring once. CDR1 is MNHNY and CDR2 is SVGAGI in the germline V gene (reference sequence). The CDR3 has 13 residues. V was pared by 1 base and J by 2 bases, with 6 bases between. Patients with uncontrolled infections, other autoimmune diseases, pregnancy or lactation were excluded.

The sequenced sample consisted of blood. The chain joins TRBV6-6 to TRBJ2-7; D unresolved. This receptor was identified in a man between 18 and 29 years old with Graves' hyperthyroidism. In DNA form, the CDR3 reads TGTGCCAGCAGTTACTTCAGGACCTACGAGCAGTACTTC. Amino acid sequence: CASSYFRTYEQYF.